This entry concerns a single T cell receptor (beta chain). Its antigen remains unknown. The entry originates in a study of cytomegalovirus exposure and HLA in healthy donors. Study-wide results and limits: Investigators reported approximately 150 TCR beta chains as tied to cytomegalovirus. The records held CMV serostatus as the only immune exposure information. Accurate prediction of most subjects' HLA-A and HLA-B alleles from TCR beta sequences was reported.

Both 60 Vbeta primers and 13 Jbeta primers went into the PCR. The assay was immunoSEQ multiplex PCR, and TCRdb's table has in-frame clones only and misses some. In the table there are 110,000 to 150,000 clones, roughly 75% of which are singletons. The CDR3 is made up of 15 amino acids. The germline V and J ends were trimmed by 2 bases and 4 bases, with 12 bases remaining between them. Germline V gene lookup returns CDR1 SEHNR and CDR2 FQNEAQ (reference sequence). Sequencing used PBMCs. V is TRBV7-9 and J is TRBJ2-1; maybe TRBD1 (5 bases). The receptor was derived from a man aged 30 to 45 in good health and CMV-seronegative. The CDR3 coding sequence is TGTGCCAGCAGCTTACCAGGGTTACAATACAATGAGCAGTTCTTC. As protein: CASSLPGLQYNEQFF.